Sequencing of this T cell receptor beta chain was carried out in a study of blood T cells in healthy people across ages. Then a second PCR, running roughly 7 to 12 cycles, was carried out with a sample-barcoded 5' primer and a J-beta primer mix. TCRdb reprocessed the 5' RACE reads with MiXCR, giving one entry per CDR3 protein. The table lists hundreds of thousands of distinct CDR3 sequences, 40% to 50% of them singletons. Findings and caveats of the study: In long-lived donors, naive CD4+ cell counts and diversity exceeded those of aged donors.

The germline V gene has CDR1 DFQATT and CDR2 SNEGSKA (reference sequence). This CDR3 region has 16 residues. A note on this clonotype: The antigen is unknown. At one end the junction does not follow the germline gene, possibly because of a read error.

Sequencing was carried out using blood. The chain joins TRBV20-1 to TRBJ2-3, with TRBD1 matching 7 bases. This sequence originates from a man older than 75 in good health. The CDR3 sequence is CSARGRAGVGTDAQYF. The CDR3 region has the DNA TGCAGTGCTAGAGGAAGGGCAGGGGTTGGGACAGATGCGCAGTATTTT.